This entry lists 23 T cell receptor beta chains sequenced from one sample in a study of memory CD4+ T cells and cytomegalovirus serostatus. Single viable CD3+CD4+CD8-CD45RO+ cells were sorted as the memory CD4+ T cells. The protocol was immunoSEQ multiplex PCR, while the TCRdb copy is restricted to in-frame clones and leaves out a portion. The table lists about 80,000 clones, 80% of them singletons. Sequencing was carried out using memory CD4+ T cells from blood. The source is an adult in good health and CMV-seronegative.

The gene calls are TRBV5-1 and TRBJ1-1, with TRBD1 matching 7 bases. The CDR3 runs to 14 residues. Trimming removed 4 bases from V and 1 base from J; junction bases left unmatched: 4. Germline lookup yields CDR1 SGHRS and CDR2 YFSETQ. The CDR3 coding sequence is TGCGCCAGCAGCGCCACAGGGGAGAACACTGAAGCTTTCTTT. Translating it yields CASSATGENTEAFF.

A few counts support this clone. The CDR3, as DNA: TGCGCCAGCAGCCAAACAGGGATTGGCTACACCTTC. It translates to CASSQTGIGYTF. The chain links TRBV4-1 to TRBJ1-2, with TRBD1 as a possible D gene (6 bases). The CDR3 spans 12 residues. V lost 2 bases and J 7 bases, leaving 8 bases between the germline ends. Germline V lookup: CDR1 MGHRA, CDR2 YSYEKL.

CDR3 in amino acids: CSARPDREEQYF. The DNA of the CDR3 is TGCAGCGCCCGTCCAGACAGGGAAGAGCAGTACTTC. V usage is TRBV29-1 and J usage is TRBJ2-7; the match to TRBD1 covers 7 bases. J lost 7 bases, V lost 7 bases, and 10 bases had no gene match. This CDR3 spans 12 amino acids. Germline V gene sequence: CDR1 SQVTM, CDR2 ANQGSEA.

As concerns this clone: The junction departs from the called germline gene at one end, perhaps through a read error. V usage is TRBV7-7 and J usage is TRBJ2-1; 12 bases match TRBD2. Germline-derived CDR1 and CDR2 are SSHAT and FNYEAQ (reference sequence). CDR3 length equals 15 residues. CDR3 loop: CASSQLAGGYNEQFF. The DNA of the CDR3 is TGTGCTAGCAGCCAACTAGCGGGGGGTTACAATGAGCAGTTCTTC.

This clone was seen a few times. This chain connects TRBV4-1 to TRBJ1-4, with 8 bases aligning to TRBD1. Per the germline V gene, CDR1 is MGHRA and CDR2 is YSYEKL. The CDR3 has 16 residues. The trim removed 1 base at V and 7 bases at J, leaving 8 bases unmatched. The CDR3 loop is CASSQVGTGHLEKLFF. The CDR3 coding sequence is TGCGCCAGCAGCCAAGTCGGGACAGGACACCTTGAAAAACTGTTTTTT.

The V and J genes are TRBV5-4 and TRBJ1-2; 11 bases agree with TRBD1. The J segment lost 8 bases and the V segment lost 0 bases, leaving 6 bases of the junction unmatched. This CDR3 has 15 residues. CDR1 and CDR2 (germline): SGHNT, YYREEE (reference sequence). The chain's CDR3 is CASSLGGGTGGGYTF. The CDR3 region has the DNA TGTGCCAGCAGCTTGGGTGGAGGGACAGGGGGAGGCTACACCTTC.

The CDR3 loop is CASSLSGLTYNEQFF. The CDR3 DNA reads TGTGCCAGCAGCTTAAGCGGACTTACCTACAATGAGCAGTTCTTC. This chain links TRBV7-3 with TRBJ2-1; a possible D gene is TRBD2 (5 bases). V was cut by 1 base and J by 2 bases, with 9 bases left in between. The CDR3 consists of 15 residues. Germline assignment: CDR1 SGHTA and CDR2 FQGTGA.

This clone came up once. V is TRBV12-1 and J is TRBJ2-7; the table assigns TRBD2, which was not confirmed against the DNA. TRBV12-1 is flagged as a pseudogene. This CDR3 comprises 12 residues. DNA of the CDR3: TGTGCCAGCAGCTTTATCGGCTACGAGCAGTACTTC. Protein: CASSFIGYEQYF.

The CDR3 protein is CASSLPGSSNIQYF. CDR3 sequence (DNA): TGTGCCAGCAGCTTGCCTGGGTCTTCAAACATTCAGTACTTC. This chain connects TRBV7-9 to TRBJ2-4; D unclear. The length of the CDR3 is 14 residues. CDR1 is SEHNR, CDR2 FQNEAQ, per germline (reference sequence). V lost 3 bases and J lost 6, with 12 bases in between. Full variable domain (rest looked up from reference TRBV7-9 and TRBJ2-4): DTGVSQNPRHKITKRGQNVTFRCDPISEHNRLYWYRQTLGQGPEFLTYFQNEAQLEKSRLLSDRFSAERPKGSFSTLEIQRTEQGDSAMYLCASSLPGSSNIQYFGAGTRLSVL.

V is TRBV18 and J is TRBJ2-1; 8 bases match TRBD1. The CDR3 consists of 14 residues. Germline V gene sequence: CDR1 KGHSH, CDR2 LQKENI. The trim removed 2 bases at V and 7 bases at J, leaving 4 bases unmatched. In DNA form, the CDR3 reads TGTGCCAGCTCACCATCGGACAGGGAAAATGAGCAGTTCTTC. This gives the protein CASSPSDRENEQFF.

The V call is TRBV5-1, the J call TRBJ1-2; 7 nucleotides line up with TRBD1. Germline trimming cut 3 bases from V and 6 bases from J; bases unmatched to any gene: 11. CDR3 length: 15 residues. Looked up from germline, CDR1 is SGHRS and CDR2 is YFSETQ. As DNA, the CDR3 is TGCGCCAGCAGCTCTCAAAGACTGACAGGGCATGGCTACACCTTC. Its translation: CASSSQRLTGHGYTF.

CDR3 residues: CAISYRESRDTQYF. CDR3 sequence (DNA): TGTGCCATCAGCTACCGGGAGTCTCGGGATACGCAGTATTTT. The chain uses TRBV10-3 and TRBJ2-3, with a weak D call TRBD2 (6 bases). The CDR3 has 14 amino acids. The germline CDR1 and CDR2 sequences are ENHRY and SYGVKD. Between the trimmed V and J ends, which lost 6 bases and 6 bases, there was a span of 16 bases.

This sequence joins TRBV19 and TRBJ1-3; 10 bases align to TRBD1. V gave up 9 bases and J gave up 0 bases; unmatched junction bases: 11. Germline loops: CDR1 LNHDA, CDR2 SQIVND (reference sequence). The CDR3 is 17 residues long. The CDR3 reads CASRDRGVQSSGNTIYF. CDR3 nucleotides: TGTGCCAGCCGGGACAGGGGTGTTCAGAGCTCTGGAAACACCATATATTTT.

This clone was observed once. The V and J genes are TRBV7-2 and TRBJ1-2, with D unresolved. V was pared by 4 bases and J by 3 bases, with 6 bases between. Germline values: CDR1 SGHTA, CDR2 FQGNSA. This CDR3 contains 12 residues. The CDR3 DNA sequence: TGTGCCAGCAGCTCCCAATACTATGGCTACACCTTC. Protein sequence: CASSSQYYGYTF.

This clone was recorded at least ten times. This chain connects TRBV5-4 to TRBJ2-7, with a weak D call TRBD1 (6 bases). This CDR3 contains 15 residues. Germline V lookup: CDR1 SGHNT, CDR2 YYREEE (reference sequence). V lost 1 base and J lost 3, with 14 bases in between. The CDR3 DNA reads TGTGCCAGCAGCTTGACAAGCGGACAGAACTACGAGCAGTACTTC. Protein sequence: CASSLTSGQNYEQYF.

There are a few counts of this clone. The CDR3 region is CSVDREMNTEAFF. DNA of the CDR3: TGCAGCGTTGACCGCGAAATGAACACTGAAGCTTTCTTT. The V and J genes are TRBV29-1 and TRBJ1-1; D uncertain. The CDR3 runs 13 residues. Germline values: CDR1 SQVTM, CDR2 ANQGSEA. Trimming shortened V by 3 bases and J by 0 bases, and 8 bases separated the two germline ends.

Regarding this clone: At the DNA level, this CDR3 is encoded by other sequences in the same sample as well. This chain connects TRBV30 to TRBJ1-5; D unresolved. The V and J ends lost 0 bases and 5 bases respectively, with 8 bases between them. Germline V CDR1 and CDR2: GTSNPN, SVGIG (reference sequence). The length of the CDR3 is 13 residues. The CDR3 bases are TGTGCCTGGAGTGTACGAGAGGATCAGCCCCAGCATTTT. It yields the protein CAWSVREDQPQHF.

The rearrangement links TRBV10-1 to TRBJ2-5; tentative D call: TRBD1 (7 bases). Germline V CDR1 and CDR2: WNHNN, SYGVQD (reference sequence). V was trimmed by 6 bases and J by 5 bases, leaving 13 bases between them. The CDR3 length is 13 residues. The CDR3 loop is CASSRGVGETQYF. The CDR3 bases are TGCGCCAGCAGCAGGGGGGTCGGGGAGACCCAGTACTTC.

In its sample, this clone was seen many times. This specimen includes other DNA sequences encoding the same CDR3. This rearrangement joins TRBV6-5 to TRBJ1-1; 7 bases are shared with TRBD1. This CDR3 comprises 15 residues. Per germline, CDR1 MNHEY and CDR2 SVGAGI. After removal of 4 bases from V and 5 bases from J, the junction contained 10 bases not matched to a gene. As DNA, the CDR3 is TGTGCCAGCAGTTCTCCCCGACAGGGCAAAACTGAAGCTTTCTTT. Encoded protein: CASSSPRQGKTEAFF.

The V call is TRBV18, the J call TRBJ2-1; 10 bases line up with TRBD2. The CDR3 consists of 18 residues. The V and J ends lost 4 bases and 6 bases, in that order; junction bases with no gene match: 15. The germline V gene encodes CDR1 KGHSH and CDR2 LQKENI. CDR3 loop: CASSLRVLAGPSSNEQFF. DNA of the CDR3: TGTGCCAGCTCACTAAGGGTACTAGCGGGGCCCTCAAGCAATGAGCAGTTCTTC.

The CDR3 DNA follows: TGTGCCACCGACCAGGTGGGTCAGCCCCAGCATTTT. Translated: CATDQVGQPQHF. J is TRBJ1-5 and V is TRBV6-1; D remains ambiguous. The V gene's germline CDR1 is MNHNS and CDR2 SASEGT. The CDR3 has 12 residues. V was trimmed by 10 bases and J by 6 bases, leaving 13 bases between them.

V is TRBV19 and J is TRBJ1-5, with a weak D call TRBD1 (6 bases). Trimming removed 8 bases at V and 6 bases at J, with 20 bases between. Germline V CDR1 and CDR2: LNHDA, SQIVND (reference sequence). The CDR3 is 15 amino acids. The CDR3 bases are TGTGCCAGTGGAGTGGGGGGGGCGAATCGTCAGCCCCAGCATTTT. Translation: CASGVGGANRQPQHF.

The J gene is TRBJ1-1, the V gene TRBV7-9; 7 positions agree with TRBD1. CDR1 is SEHNR and CDR2 is FQNEAQ in the germline V gene (reference sequence). The CDR3 runs to 13 residues. The V gene end was trimmed by 6 bases and the J gene end by 4 bases; junction bases not matched to a gene: 5. This CDR3 is CASSIQGITEAFF. The CDR3 nucleotides read TGTGCCAGCAGTATACAGGGGATCACTGAAGCTTTCTTT.